This passage covers 27 T cell receptor beta chains from one sample sequenced in a study of beta chain features in type 1 diabetes. Notes on the study in general: Among patients with Type 1 diabetes, TCRB CDR3s were moderately but significantly shorter in every one of the four CD4+ subsets.

The authors reverse transcribed all of the isolated RNA, so sequencing captured expressed TCRB transcripts. The assay was immunoSEQ multiplex PCR, and TCRdb's table has in-frame clones only and misses some. This sample has more than 300,000 clones; 8.5% to 10% occur once, and the top ten carry 0.6%. No antigen is known for these receptors. Sequences were obtained from central memory CD4+ T cells from blood. These receptors were collected from a man aged 25 to 40 with type 1 diabetes.

The chain carries TRBV9 and TRBJ2-7, with D unresolved. The CDR3 has 13 amino acids. V was cut by 0 bases and J by 6 bases, with 10 bases left in between. Germline values: CDR1 SGDLS, CDR2 YYNGEE. The CDR3 loop reads CASSVVVAGEQYF. CDR3 nucleotide sequence: TGTGCCAGCAGCGTAGTAGTAGCTGGCGAGCAGTACTTC.

The chain is built from TRBV7-6 and TRBJ1-1; the match to TRBD1 covers 9 bases. Germline assignment: CDR1 SGHVS and CDR2 FNYEAQ. Unmatched junction bases numbered 8, after V lost 2 bases and J lost 4 bases. CDR3 length equals 16 residues. CDR3 DNA: TGTGCCAGCAGCTTAATGCTCGGGACAGGGTTCACTGAAGCTTTCTTT. Its translation: CASSLMLGTGFTEAFF. Supplemented by reference TRBV7-6 and TRBJ1-1, the full variable domain reads GAGVSQSPRYKVTKRGQDVALRCDPISGHVSLYWYRQALGQGPEFLTYFNYEAQQDKSGLPNDRFSAERPEGSISTLTIQRTEQRDSAMYRCASSLMLGTGFTEAFFGQGTRLTVV.

The genes are TRBV7-6 and TRBJ2-2; D uncertain. The CDR3 spans 12 residues. Germline CDR1 and CDR2: SGHVS and FNYEAQ. Trimming cost V 4 bases and J 6 bases, with 6 bases left between them. CDR3 residues: CASSWSAGELFF. The CDR3 bases are TGTGCCAGCAGCTGGAGCGCCGGGGAGCTGTTTTTT. The full variable domain, with the rest looked up from reference TRBV7-6 and TRBJ2-2, is GAGVSQSPRYKVTKRGQDVALRCDPISGHVSLYWYRQALGQGPEFLTYFNYEAQQDKSGLPNDRFSAERPEGSISTLTIQRTEQRDSAMYRCASSWSAGELFFGEGSRLTVL.

This sequence joins TRBV15 and TRBJ1-2; 7 nucleotides agree with TRBD1. Germline CDR1 reads LNHNV; CDR2 reads YYDKDF (reference sequence). Trimming cost V 5 bases and J 2 bases; bases outside gene matches: 5. The CDR3 runs 14 residues. CDR3 DNA sequence: TGTGCCACCAGCCTCGACAGGGCCAACTATGGCTACACCTTC. It yields the protein CATSLDRANYGYTF.

This clone was observed a handful of times. This sequence joins TRBV6-6 and TRBJ2-5; perhaps TRBD2 as D (6 bases). Germline lookup yields CDR1 MNHNY and CDR2 SVGAGI (reference sequence). The CDR3 runs 15 residues. Trimming took off 6 bases at V and 1 base at J, with 15 bases between the two ends. This chain's CDR3 is CASSPHYSGQETQYF. CDR3 nucleotides: TGTGCCAGCAGCCCGCACTATAGCGGCCAAGAGACCCAGTACTTC.

The gene calls are TRBV18 and TRBJ1-2; possibly TRBD1 for D (5 bases). This CDR3 has 11 residues. Per germline, CDR1 KGHSH and CDR2 LQKENI. V was shortened by 6 bases and J by 5 bases, with 7 bases between the two germline ends. The CDR3 bases are TGTGCCAGCTCTGAGGGGTATGGCTACACCTTC. Encoded protein: CASSEGYGYTF.

This clone appeared once. This sequence joins TRBV30 and TRBJ2-5; D may match TRBD1 or TRBD2 (5 bases each). Germline-derived CDR1 and CDR2 are GTSNPN and SVGIG (reference sequence). V was cut by 2 bases and J by 10 bases, with 17 bases left in between. The CDR3 contains 13 residues. The CDR3 is CAWSRQPMGDQYF. CDR3 DNA: TGTGCCTGGAGTCGACAGCCGATGGGGGACCAGTACTTC.

This clone was seen repeatedly, ten times or more. This rearrangement joins TRBV4-3 to TRBJ2-3; possible D gene TRBD1, 5 bases. This CDR3 has 14 amino acids. Germline CDR1 and CDR2: LGHNA and YSLEER. V lost 0 bases and J 2 bases, leaving 6 bases between the germline ends. The CDR3 DNA follows: TGCGCCAGCAGCCAAGATGGACACACAGATACGCAGTATTTT. Its translation is CASSQDGHTDTQYF.

The CDR3 is CASRLNTGANTEAFF. The CDR3 DNA reads as TGTGCCAGCAGACTCAATACAGGGGCAAACACTGAAGCTTTCTTT. The chain uses TRBV27 and TRBJ1-1, with TRBD1 identical over 7 bases. The CDR3 has 15 residues. Germline V gene lookup returns CDR1 MNHEY and CDR2 SMNVEV (reference sequence). The ends lost 6 bases at V and 2 bases at J; junction bases unmatched: 9.

The chain carries TRBV5-6 and TRBJ1-4; D gene uncertain. Per the germline V gene, CDR1 is SGHDT and CDR2 is YYEEEE. Trimming took off 2 bases at V and 5 bases at J, with 7 bases between the two ends. The CDR3 is 13 amino acids. As DNA, the CDR3 is TGTGCCAGCAGCTTTAACCCAAATGAAAAACTGTTTTTT. Translation: CASSFNPNEKLFF.

Regarding this clone: The same CDR3 also results from other DNA sequences found in this sample. The rearrangement links TRBV30 to TRBJ2-5; the D is unclear. This CDR3 contains 11 residues. V lost 0 bases to trimming and J lost 5 bases, with 4 bases between them. Germline CDR1 GTSNPN, CDR2 SVGIG (reference sequence). The CDR3 sequence: CAWSVGETQYF. The CDR3 coding sequence is TGTGCCTGGAGTGTAGGGGAGACCCAGTACTTC.

This clone was seen repeatedly, ten times or more. V usage is TRBV14 and J usage is TRBJ2-1, with unresolved D. The CDR3 covers 15 residues. V dropped 3 bases and J dropped 8 bases, with 17 bases sitting between them. Germline V gives CDR1 SGHDN, CDR2 FVKESK. The CDR3 region is CASSHLGPGVDEQFF. CDR3 in DNA: TGTGCCAGCAGCCATCTAGGACCAGGCGTCGATGAGCAGTTCTTC.

This clone has ten or more counts. The chain recombines TRBV7-2 with TRBJ2-7; D might be TRBD2 (5 bases). Trimming left V 4 bases short and J 2 bases short, with 15 bases between. The CDR3 extends over 15 amino acids. The V gene's germline CDR1 is SGHTA and CDR2 FQGNSA. CDR3 bases: TGTGCCAGCAGCTCCAGCGGTAGCCAAGCCTACGAGCAGTACTTC. Amino acid sequence: CASSSSGSQAYEQYF.

This clone was detected only a few times. The rearrangement links TRBV7-2 to TRBJ2-1; D unclear. Trimming removed 6 bases from V and 0 bases from J, with 6 bases in between. The germline V gene encodes CDR1 SGHTA and CDR2 FQGNSA. The CDR3 is 13 residues long. The CDR3 DNA reads as TGTGCCAGCAGTTGGGACTCCTACAATGAGCAGTTCTTC. This encodes CASSWDSYNEQFF.

This clone showed up many times. V and J are TRBV7-2 and TRBJ2-1; the match to TRBD2 covers 11 bases. Trimming took 5 bases from V and 15 from J; bases not matched to a gene: 6. CDR3 length equals 12 residues. The germline V gene has CDR1 SGHTA and CDR2 FQGNSA. CDR3 nucleotide sequence: TGTGCCAGCAGCCCGTTACTAGCGGGAGTGTTCTTC. It encodes CASSPLLAGVFF.

This clone has a count of ten or more. The rearrangement uses TRBV28 and TRBJ2-2; D perhaps matches TRBD2 (5 bases). The ends were cut back, 3 bases at V and 3 bases at J, with 8 bases in the middle. Germline values: CDR1 MDHEN, CDR2 SYDVKM. CDR3 length: 14 residues. The CDR3 sequence is CASSLRRDTGELFF. CDR3 nucleotide sequence: TGTGCCAGCAGTTTGAGGCGGGACACCGGGGAGCTGTTTTTT.

The rearrangement joins TRBV11-1 to TRBJ1-3; no firm D call. Germline lookup yields CDR1 SGHAT and CDR2 FQDESV (reference sequence). The CDR3 extends over 15 amino acids. Trimming cost V 2 bases and J 0 bases, with 8 bases left between them. DNA for the CDR3: TGTGCCAGCAGCTTACAGGTCGCCTCTGGAAACACCATATATTTT. Its translation: CASSLQVASGNTIYF.

Only a few counts were recorded for this clone. The rearrangement links TRBV2 to TRBJ1-2; D unclear. The CDR3 spans 11 residues. Germline V CDR1 and CDR2: SNHLY, FYNNEI. Trimming shortened V by 8 bases and J by 3 bases, and 7 bases separated the two germline ends. The CDR3, as DNA: TGTGCCAGCGGAAGGGACTATGGCTACACCTTC. Translated, it gives CASGRDYGYTF.

J is TRBJ2-3 and V is TRBV6-5, with 8 bases that match TRBD1. The CDR3 is 14 residues long. The germline V gene has CDR1 MNHEY and CDR2 SVGAGI. The trim removed 2 bases at V and 9 bases at J, leaving 7 bases unmatched. CDR3 DNA: TGTGCCAGCAGTTACGGGCAGGGGGCTTGGACGCAGTATTTT. The encoded protein is CASSYGQGAWTQYF.

The rearrangement joins TRBV7-2 to TRBJ1-4; D is undetermined. V dropped 3 bases and J dropped 5 bases, with 16 bases sitting between them. Germline lookup yields CDR1 SGHTA and CDR2 FQGNSA. The CDR3 runs 16 residues. CDR3: CASSFGRPRLNEKLFF. The CDR3 DNA reads as TGTGCCAGCAGCTTCGGGAGACCGCGACTCAATGAAAAACTGTTTTTT.

In this sample, this clone turned up a few times. Other nucleotide sequences in the sample specify the same CDR3. This chain links TRBV29-1 with TRBJ1-5; a possible D gene is TRBD1 (5 bases). Looked up from germline, CDR1 is SQVTM and CDR2 is ANQGSEA. V lost 5 bases to trimming and J lost 1 base, with 6 bases between them. The CDR3 sequence is 12 residues long. The CDR3 DNA sequence: TGCAGCGTTCGGGACAGCAATCAGCCCCAGCATTTT. As protein: CSVRDSNQPQHF.

CDR3 DNA: TGTGCCAGTAGTATGTCGACACACACAGATACGCAGTATTTT. It specifies CASSMSTHTDTQYF. V usage is TRBV19 and J usage is TRBJ2-3, with unresolved D. The length of the CDR3 is 14 residues. Trimming stripped 3 bases from V and 2 bases from J, with 9 bases between. Looked up from germline, CDR1 is LNHDA and CDR2 is SQIVND (reference sequence). Based on the CDR3 plus reference TRBV19 and TRBJ2-3, the full variable domain is DGGITQSPKYLFRKEGQNVTLSCEQNLNHDAMYWYRQDPGQGLRLIYYSQIVNDFQKGDIAEGYSVSREKKESFPLTVTSAQKNPTAFYLCASSMSTHTDTQYFGPGTRLTVL.

This clone was picked up many times. The gene calls are TRBV14 and TRBJ2-5; the D is unclear. CDR1 is SGHDN and CDR2 is FVKESK in the germline V gene. The CDR3 runs 12 residues. Trimming took 4 bases from V and 1 from J, leaving 4 bases between them. CDR3 coding DNA: TGTGCCAGCAGCCGCCTCCAAGAGACCCAGTACTTC. This encodes CASSRLQETQYF.

This clone has only a few counts. This sequence joins TRBV7-9 and TRBJ2-1, with D unresolved. Germline CDR1 is SEHNR and CDR2 is FQNEAQ (reference sequence). The CDR3 contains 12 residues. Trimming took off 2 bases at V and 8 bases at J, with 7 bases between the two ends. The CDR3 bases are TGTGCCAGCAGCTTAAGTGCGCATGAGCAGTTCTTC. Its protein product is CASSLSAHEQFF.

This clone was observed at least ten times. This rearrangement joins TRBV19 to TRBJ1-2; D uncertain. Germline loops: CDR1 LNHDA, CDR2 SQIVND (reference sequence). V was trimmed by 3 bases and J by 6 bases, leaving 11 bases between them. The CDR3 is 13 amino acids. CDR3 region: CASSMRPPDGYTF. In nucleotides, the CDR3 is TGTGCCAGTAGTATGAGGCCTCCGGATGGCTACACCTTC.

In its sample, this clone was seen many times. The sample carries other DNA sequences with the same CDR3. The V call is TRBV18, the J call TRBJ1-1; D ambiguous. The V end lost 1 base, the J end lost 1 base, and 13 bases lay between the germline ends. There are 16 residues in the CDR3. CDR1 and CDR2 from the germline V gene are KGHSH and LQKENI. The CDR3 loop reads CASSPRLLAENTEAFF. CDR3 sequence (DNA): TGTGCCAGCTCACCACGATTGTTGGCAGAGAACACTGAAGCTTTCTTT.

This clone came up a few times. This sequence joins TRBV5-1 and TRBJ2-1, with 9 positions matching TRBD2. V dropped 0 bases and J dropped 8; count of bases not matched to a gene: 9. Germline CDR1 SGHRS, CDR2 YFSETQ. The CDR3 spans 16 residues. The CDR3 region is CASSLEVAGAYDEQFF. For the CDR3, the DNA is TGCGCCAGCAGCTTGGAGGTAGCGGGAGCATACGATGAGCAGTTCTTC.